What follows is one T cell receptor (beta chain) and its context. Its antigen is unknown. Libraries were prepared by immunoSEQ multiplex PCR; TCRdb keeps only in-frame clonotypes and omits some of them. The sample has roughly 380,000 clones, 85% seen once. The data were obtained in a study of Ad26.COV2.S vaccination and SARS-CoV-2 variants. Study findings and constraints: Substantial post-vaccination breadth of spike-specific CD8+ and CD4+ T cell responses was reported.

As for treatment: around 19 received Ad26.COV2.S at low or high dose, single or two shots; about 5 received placebo; per-sample allocation not given. Specimen acquisition occurred on day 63 following the initial vaccine or placebo injection. Its platform was an Ad26 vector, and its expressed antigen was Wuhan-strain SARS-CoV-2 spike. The CDR3 is 15 amino acids. Germline V gene data show CDR1 as SGHTA and CDR2 as FQGNSA. Trimming cost V 5 bases and J 5 bases; bases outside gene matches: 11. The rearrangement uses TRBV7-2 and TRBJ2-7, with 8 bases identical to TRBD2. The source is a person between 18 and 65 years old who received the Ad26.COV2.S COVID-19 vaccine or a placebo. This specimen was peripheral blood, taken in a trial of Ad26.COV2.S vaccine versus placebo. The CDR3 protein is CASSQLGGEGDEQYF. DNA of the CDR3: TGTGCCAGCAGCCAACTCGGGGGGGAAGGGGACGAGCAGTACTTC.